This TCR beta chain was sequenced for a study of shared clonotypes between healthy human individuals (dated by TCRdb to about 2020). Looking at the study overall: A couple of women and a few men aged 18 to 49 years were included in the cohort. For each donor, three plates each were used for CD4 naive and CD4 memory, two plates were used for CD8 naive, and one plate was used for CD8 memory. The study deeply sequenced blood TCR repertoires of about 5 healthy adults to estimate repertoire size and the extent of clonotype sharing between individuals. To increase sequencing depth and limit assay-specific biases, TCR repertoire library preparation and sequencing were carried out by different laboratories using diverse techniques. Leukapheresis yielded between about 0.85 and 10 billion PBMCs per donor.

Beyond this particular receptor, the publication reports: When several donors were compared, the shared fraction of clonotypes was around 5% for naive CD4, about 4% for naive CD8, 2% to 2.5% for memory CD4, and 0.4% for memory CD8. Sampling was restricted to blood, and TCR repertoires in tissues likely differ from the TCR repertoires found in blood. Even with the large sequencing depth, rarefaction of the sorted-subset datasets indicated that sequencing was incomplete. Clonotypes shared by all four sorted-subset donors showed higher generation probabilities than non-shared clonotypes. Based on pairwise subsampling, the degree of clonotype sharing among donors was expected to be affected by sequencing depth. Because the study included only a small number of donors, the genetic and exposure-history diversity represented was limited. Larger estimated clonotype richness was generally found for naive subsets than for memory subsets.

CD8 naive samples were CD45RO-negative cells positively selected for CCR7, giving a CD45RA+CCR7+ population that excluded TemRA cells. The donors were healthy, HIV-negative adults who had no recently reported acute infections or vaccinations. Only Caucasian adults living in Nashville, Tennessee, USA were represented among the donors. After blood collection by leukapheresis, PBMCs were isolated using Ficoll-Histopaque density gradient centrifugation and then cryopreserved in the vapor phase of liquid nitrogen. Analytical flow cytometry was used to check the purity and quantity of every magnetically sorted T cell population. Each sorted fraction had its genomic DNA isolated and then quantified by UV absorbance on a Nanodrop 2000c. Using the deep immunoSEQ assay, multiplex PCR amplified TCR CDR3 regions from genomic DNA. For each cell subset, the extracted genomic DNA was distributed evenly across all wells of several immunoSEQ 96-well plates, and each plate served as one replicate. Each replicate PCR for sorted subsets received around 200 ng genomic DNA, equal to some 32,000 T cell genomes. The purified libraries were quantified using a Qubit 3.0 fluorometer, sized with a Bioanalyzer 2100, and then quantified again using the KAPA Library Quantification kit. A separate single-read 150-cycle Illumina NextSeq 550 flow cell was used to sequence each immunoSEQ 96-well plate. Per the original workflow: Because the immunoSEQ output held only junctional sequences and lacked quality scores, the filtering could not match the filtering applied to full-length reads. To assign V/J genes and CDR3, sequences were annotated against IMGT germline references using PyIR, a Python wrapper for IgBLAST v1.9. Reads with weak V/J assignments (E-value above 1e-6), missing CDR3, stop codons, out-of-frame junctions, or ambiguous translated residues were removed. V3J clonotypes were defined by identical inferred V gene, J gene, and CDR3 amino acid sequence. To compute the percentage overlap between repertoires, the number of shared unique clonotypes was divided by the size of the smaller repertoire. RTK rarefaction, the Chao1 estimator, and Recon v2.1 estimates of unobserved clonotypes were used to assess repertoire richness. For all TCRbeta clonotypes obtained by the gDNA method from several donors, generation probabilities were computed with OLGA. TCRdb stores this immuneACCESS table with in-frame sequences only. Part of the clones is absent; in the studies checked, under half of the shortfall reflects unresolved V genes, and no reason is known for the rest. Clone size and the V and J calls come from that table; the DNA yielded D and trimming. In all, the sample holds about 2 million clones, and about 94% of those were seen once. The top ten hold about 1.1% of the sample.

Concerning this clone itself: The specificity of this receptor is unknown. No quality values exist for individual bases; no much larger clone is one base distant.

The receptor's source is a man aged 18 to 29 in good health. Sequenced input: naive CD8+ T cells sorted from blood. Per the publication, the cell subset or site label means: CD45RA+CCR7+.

The CDR3 region: CASSEGQIYEQYF. The DNA sequence reads TGTGCCAGCAGCGAGGGGCAGATTTACGAGCAGTACTTC. This receptor chain uses TRBV5-5 and TRBJ2-7, with the D gene tentatively TRBD1 or TRBD2, based on 5 matching bases in each. Relative to germline, V is 4 bases shorter and J is 4 bases shorter, with 12 bases between their ends. From the germline V gene (reference sequence), CDR1 is SGHKS and CDR2 is YYEKEE. Including the terminal cysteine and phenylalanine, the CDR3 comprises 13 residues. The sequence is cut down to CDR3 DNA, 39 bases in frame from base 1.